The clone carrying this TCR beta chain was recorded a few times. The target antigen is unknown. Germline V gene data show CDR1 as SGHTA and CDR2 as FQGNSA. The CDR3 is 12 amino acids. V dropped 10 bases and J dropped 8; count of bases not matched to a gene: 10. A universal primer site and UMIs were added as TCR cDNA was made by 5'RACE template switching. Using its own MiXCR run on the 5' RACE reads, TCRdb lists one record per CDR3 protein. The sample comprises around 600,000 distinct CDR3 sequences, roughly an eighth of which are singletons, and 15% rests with the top ten. These data originate in a study of T cells after yellow fever vaccination. Study findings and constraints: A weaker secondary response peaked on day 5, the primary on day 15.

This receptor was obtained from a man between 25 and 39 years old who received the YFV17D yellow fever vaccine. The V gene is TRBV7-2, the J gene TRBJ1-2; 7 bases align to TRBD1. Sequencing was performed on PBMCs, taken on the day of the yellow fever booster vaccination. The chain's CDR3 is CAIPTGYKGYTF. Written as DNA, the CDR3 is TGTGCCATCCCGACAGGGTATAAAGGCTACACCTTC.